These T cell receptor beta chains were read from a single sample in a study of monozygotic twins with inflammatory bowel disease. TCRdb reanalyzed the 5' RACE reads, giving one entry per CDR3 protein sequence and no DNA. The sample includes around 140,000 distinct CDR3 sequences. The sample taken for sequencing was blood. These receptors were taken from a human donor with ulcerative colitis or Crohn's disease, or a healthy co-twin of an affected twin (not recorded which). The CDR3 runs from the conserved cysteine through the conserved F or W.

TRBV5-1,TRBJ1-2,CASSLGTNYGYTF
TRBV7-9,TRBJ2-7,CASSTRQGPNYEQYF
TRBV4-2,TRBJ1-3,CASSQQLLTDSGNTIYF
TRBV4-1,TRBJ2-1,CASSQVVAGLSYNEQFF
TRBV6-2/TRBV6-3,TRBJ2-7,CASSPRGRGAYEQYF
TRBV28,TRBJ1-1,CATKNPGQGNTEAFF
TRBV27,TRBJ2-7,CASSFSGSEQYF
TRBV11-3,TRBJ2-5,CASSPSRDSRETQYF
TRBV28,TRBJ1-1,CASSFLPLVEAFF
TRBV5-1,TRBJ2-7,CASKDGDRYEQYF
TRBV30,TRBJ1-5,CAFGTDSNQPQHF
TRBV20-1,TRBJ2-5,CSARDNSGPHSGTQYF
TRBV7-6,TRBJ1-5,CASSLSGLRNQPQHF
TRBV5-1,TRBJ2-1,CASSLSQGLAGGEQFF
TRBV5-6,TRBJ2-3,CASSLFRVSDTQYF
TRBV6-2/TRBV6-3,TRBJ1-1,CASSLRQVLNTEAFF
TRBV20-1,TRBJ1-2,CSAILPTGMDYGYTF
TRBV12-3/TRBV12-4,TRBJ2-7,CASSLRVREGEQYF
TRBV19,TRBJ2-2,CASSSAGLHTGELFF
TRBV7-8,TRBJ2-1,CASSLHPSGGASEQFF
TRBV2,TRBJ1-1,CASRLTGTGSTEAFF
TRBV7-2,TRBJ2-2,CASSPTGTLNTGELFF
TRBV7-9,TRBJ2-5,CASSLLAGEETQYF
TRBV7-2,TRBJ1-6,CASSQRSGTGSSQLHF
TRBV7-2,TRBJ1-2,CASSPLRQGTGGYTF
TRBV9,TRBJ2-7,CASSVEGRVVDSSYEQYF
TRBV7-2,TRBJ2-7,CASSRRPGQGDYEQYF
TRBV12-3/TRBV12-4,TRBJ2-7,CASSWDDSYEQYF
TRBV4-2,TRBJ1-4,CASSQINSEIEKLFF
TRBV11-2,TRBJ2-1,CASSPSGGLGEQFF
TRBV18,TRBJ2-5,CASQGSTIQETQYF
TRBV5-1,TRBJ2-7,CASSLVEPTGQYF
TRBV5-1,TRBJ1-1,CASRRQGGGMNTEAFF
TRBV20-1,TRBJ1-5,CSALEAGGNQPQHF
TRBV6-5,TRBJ2-1,CASSYLTSPMVLYNEQFF
TRBV11-1,TRBJ2-1,CASSASGGAYNEQFF
TRBV20-1,TRBJ2-2,CSAPRGGLTGELFF
TRBV29-1,TRBJ1-1,CSVAAGWGMNTEAFF
TRBV7-2,TRBJ2-2,CASSFYRETGELFF
TRBV7-2,TRBJ1-2,CASSPGPGREFYGYTF
TRBV24-1,TRBJ2-1,CATRGGSYNEQFF
TRBV9,TRBJ1-3,CASSVGGGAKGNTIYF
TRBV11-2,TRBJ2-3,CASSTSAGGNLNTDTQYF
TRBV7-9,TRBJ1-1,CASSLVPPAFF
TRBV7-9,TRBJ1-3,CASSPRALQGSGDTIYF
TRBV10-3,TRBJ1-1,CATRQGSSGTEAFF
TRBV15,TRBJ2-2,CATSRGGRTGELFF
TRBV5-1,TRBJ2-7,CASSFDISGEQYF
TRBV20-1,TRBJ2-1,CSARSGGAYEQFF
TRBV4-2,TRBJ2-2,CASSQSLGSGNTGELFF
TRBV5-1,TRBJ2-3,CASSLELRGVGTDTQYF
TRBV5-1,TRBJ2-2,CASSGSLAATGELFF